A selection of T cell receptor beta chains follows, all from one sample in a study of Graves' ophthalmopathy and Graves' hyperthyroidism. TCRdb re-called the multiplex PCR reads through MiXCR, storing one row per CDR3 protein. The sample contains around 660,000 distinct CDR3 sequences, about 41% of which appear only once. Sample: peripheral blood. The receptor set was obtained from an adult man with Graves' ophthalmopathy. CDR3s include the opening cysteine and the closing phenylalanine or tryptophan. The order of the fields is V gene, clone size, D gene, J gene, CDR3 protein, CDR3 DNA. The D gene is left open where the match is weak. Where a row states a size, it is once, few, many or the class of an expanded clone; other rows omit it.

TRBV5-6	-	-	TRBJ1-6	CASSSGQPSYNSPPHF	TGTGCCAGCAGCTCTGGACAGCCATCCTATAATTCACCCCCCCACTTT
TRBV20-1	many	-	TRBJ1-2	CSATDSNYGYTF	TGCAGTGCGACGGACAGCAACTATGGCTACACCTTC
TRBV4-1	-	TRBD1	TRBJ1-6	CASSQVVRGRGPNSPLHF	TGCGCCAGCAGCCAAGTTGTCCGAGGCAGGGGGCCTAATTCACCCCTCCACTTT
TRBV6-6	-	-	TRBJ1-1	CASITEPLAFF	TGTGCCAGCATAACGGAGCCGCTAGCTTTCTTT
TRBV7-2	few	-	TRBJ1-6	CASSLGSFKDSPLHF	TGTGCCAGCAGCTTAGGGAGTTTTAAGGATTCACCCCTCCACTTT
TRBV6-1	many	-	TRBJ1-2	CASSEREREYGYTF	TGTGCCAGCAGTGAGAGGGAGAGAGAATATGGCTACACCTTC
TRBV24-1	-	TRBD2	TRBJ2-1	CATSDLQRDLYNEQFF	TGTGCCACCAGTGATTTGCAGCGGGATCTCTACAATGAGCAGTTCTTC
TRBV5-1	many	TRBD1	TRBJ2-7	CASSPGTGGNEQYF	TGCGCCAGCAGCCCCGGGACAGGGGGCAACGAGCAGTACTTC
TRBV6-5	-	-	TRBJ1-1	CASSYSRHMNTEAFF	TGTGCCAGCAGTTACTCGAGACACATGAACACTGAAGCTTTCTTT
TRBV5-1	few	-	TRBJ2-7	CASSLWTVPTYEQYF	TGCGCCAGCAGCTTATGGACAGTCCCGACCTACGAGCAGTACTTC
TRBV7-6	many	TRBD1	TRBJ2-2	CASSSRQGGTGELFF	TGTGCCAGCAGCTCACGACAGGGTGGGACCGGGGAGCTGTTTTTT
TRBV20-1	once	TRBD1	TRBJ1-2	CSANRDRDYEQDGYTF	TGCAGTGCGAACCGGGACAGGGACTACGAGCAGGATGGCTACACCTTC
TRBV24-1	-	-	TRBJ1-2	CASSYRPGSGYTF	TGTGCCAGCAGTTACCGCCCCGGGAGCGGCTACACCTTC
TRBV19	many	-	TRBJ2-6	CASSIDGSGANVLTF	TGTGCCAGTAGTATAGACGGCTCTGGGGCCAACGTCCTGACTTTC
TRBV4-1	few	TRBD1	TRBJ1-5	CASSQAGWTGPSQPQHF	TGCGCCAGCAGCCAAGCAGGGTGGACAGGACCTTCCCAGCCCCAGCATTTT
TRBV7-2	-	TRBD1	TRBJ1-2	CASSSALDRAGGNTF	TGTGCCAGCAGCTCTGCCTTGGACAGGGCGGGTGGAAACACCTTC
TRBV2	many	-	TRBJ1-5	CASSDGPGPTQPQHF	TGTGCCAGCAGTGATGGCCCAGGGCCCACTCAGCCCCAGCATTTT
TRBV24-1	-	TRBD1	TRBJ1-5	CATGGTGIGQPQHF	TGTGCCACCGGAGGGACAGGGATCGGTCAGCCCCAGCATTTT
TRBV6-2/TRBV6-3	many	-	TRBJ1-5	CASRQSWQPQHF	TGTGCCAGCAGACAGTCATGGCAGCCCCAGCATTTT
TRBV5-5	many	-	TRBJ2-7	CASSLSPGGTDEQYF	TGTGCCAGCAGCTTGTCCCCGGGCGGGACAGACGAGCAGTACTTC
TRBV12-3/TRBV12-4	few	-	TRBJ1-5	CASSPLGGVDQPQHF	TGTGCCAGCAGCCCTCTTGGGGGGGTGGATCAGCCCCAGCATTTT
TRBV19	many	-	TRBJ1-5	CASSTKVGQFNQPQHF	TGTGCCAGTAGTACCAAGGTGGGGCAGTTTAATCAGCCCCAGCATTTT
TRBV5-1	-	TRBD2	TRBJ2-7	CASSEEGAGESYEQYF	TGCGCCAGCAGCGAAGAGGGAGCGGGAGAATCCTACGAGCAGTACTTC
TRBV29-1	-	-	TRBJ1-5	CSVRGNQPQHF	TGCAGCGTTCGGGGCAATCAGCCCCAGCATTTT
TRBV11-3	-	TRBD2	TRBJ2-2	CASSFGLVHTGELFF	TGTGCCAGCAGCTTTGGACTAGTTCACACCGGGGAGCTGTTTTTT
TRBV6-4	-	-	TRBJ1-2	CASSARASTANYGYTF	TGTGCCAGCAGTGCTAGAGCCTCGACAGCTAACTATGGCTACACCTTC
TRBV7-7	many	-	TRBJ2-7	CASSLAAGQSYEQYF	TGTGCCAGCAGCTTAGCAGCAGGGCAATCCTACGAGCAGTACTTC
TRBV10-2	-	TRBD1	TRBJ1-6	CASSEWQGDSPLHF	TGCGCCAGCAGTGAGTGGCAGGGGGATTCACCCCTCCACTTT
TRBV7-8	many	TRBD1	TRBJ1-4	CASSTGVRGREKLFF	TGTGCCAGCAGCACAGGGGTCAGGGGAAGGGAAAAACTGTTTTTT
TRBV10-3	-	-	TRBJ2-6	CASSSGLFSGANVLTF	TGTGCCAGCTCAAGCGGACTCTTCTCTGGGGCCAACGTCCTGACTTTC
TRBV12-3/TRBV12-4	few	TRBD2	TRBJ2-5	CASRVSSGRGETQYF	TGTGCCAGCAGGGTATCAAGCGGGAGGGGAGAGACCCAGTACTTC
TRBV25-1	-	TRBD1	TRBJ1-3	CASSRDSLSGNTIYF	TGTGCCAGCTCACGGGACAGCCTCTCTGGAAACACCATATATTTT
TRBV4-3	-	-	TRBJ1-1	CASSQEPGQAFF	TGCGCCAGCAGCCAAGAACCTGGACAGGCTTTCTTT
TRBV7-2	-	-	TRBJ2-7	CASSAATSSYNEQYF	TGTGCCAGCAGCGCTGCTACAAGCTCCTACAATGAGCAGTACTTC
TRBV12-3/TRBV12-4	many	-	TRBJ1-4	CASSSRSGTNEKLFF	TGTGCCAGCAGCTCCCGGTCTGGGACTAATGAAAAACTGTTTTTT
TRBV7-8	-	TRBD1	TRBJ2-7	CASGTGTGSHEQYF	TGCGCCAGCGGAACCGGGACAGGGTCCCACGAGCAGTACTTC
TRBV5-1	many	-	TRBJ2-7	CASSPGANYEQYF	TGCGCCAGCAGCCCTGGGGCCAACTACGAGCAGTACTTC
TRBV11-2	-	-	TRBJ1-1	CASSPDGAAEAFF	TGTGCCAGCAGCCCAGACGGGGCCGCCGAAGCTTTCTTT
TRBV9	many	-	TRBJ2-7	CASSSTGGLPSEQYF	TGTGCCAGCAGTTCCACAGGCGGCCTACCCTCCGAGCAGTACTTC
TRBV7-9	-	TRBD1	TRBJ2-6	CASSPGGTSGANVLTF	TGTGCCAGCAGCCCAGGGGGCACTTCTGGGGCCAACGTCCTGACTTTC
TRBV25-1	-	TRBD1	TRBJ1-1	CASPRTGRTEAFF	TGTGCCAGCCCCAGGACAGGGAGGACTGAAGCTTTCTTT
TRBV5-8	-	-	TRBJ2-1	CAGLTGGQYNEQFF	TGTGCCGGATTGACAGGCGGACAATACAATGAGCAGTTCTTC
TRBV9	many	TRBD2	TRBJ2-7	CASSPGGRISYEQYF	TGTGCCAGCAGCCCGGGAGGCAGAATCTCCTACGAGCAGTACTTC
TRBV7-3	many	-	TRBJ2-5	CASSLRRAETQYF	TGTGCCAGCAGCCTTCGGAGGGCGGAGACCCAGTACTTC
TRBV12-5	-	TRBD1	TRBJ2-7	CASAPLRQGLGYEQYF	TGTGCTAGTGCCCCACTACGACAGGGATTGGGATACGAGCAGTACTTC
TRBV5-5	many	-	TRBJ1-1	CASSRGTWNTEAFF	TGTGCCAGCAGCCGAGGGACATGGAACACTGAAGCTTTCTTT